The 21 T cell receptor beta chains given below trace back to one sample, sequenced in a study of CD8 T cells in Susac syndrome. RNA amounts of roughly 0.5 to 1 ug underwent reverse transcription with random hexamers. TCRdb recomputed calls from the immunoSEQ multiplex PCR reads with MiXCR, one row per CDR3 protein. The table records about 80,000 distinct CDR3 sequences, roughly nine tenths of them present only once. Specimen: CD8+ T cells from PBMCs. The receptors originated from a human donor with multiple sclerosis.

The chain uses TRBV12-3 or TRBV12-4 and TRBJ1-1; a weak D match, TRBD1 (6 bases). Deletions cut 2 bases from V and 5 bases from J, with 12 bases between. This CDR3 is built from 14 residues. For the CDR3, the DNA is TGTGCCAGCAGTTTAACAGGAGGGGGGACTGAAGCTTTCTTT. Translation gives CASSLTGGGTEAFF.

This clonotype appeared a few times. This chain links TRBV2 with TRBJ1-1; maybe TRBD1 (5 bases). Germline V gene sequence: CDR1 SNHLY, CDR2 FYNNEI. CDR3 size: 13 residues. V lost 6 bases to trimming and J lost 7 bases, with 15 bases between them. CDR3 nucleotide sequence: TGTGCCAGCAGGGCCTCGGGACCTGATGAAGCTTTCTTT. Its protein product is CASRASGPDEAFF.

CDR3: CASSRPGGGDTEAFF. CDR3 DNA sequence: TGTGCCAGCAGCCGCCCCGGGGGTGGGGACACTGAAGCTTTCTTT. The chain employs TRBV3-1 and TRBJ1-1; D possibly corresponds to TRBD1 (5 bases). CDR1 is LGHDT and CDR2 is YNNKEL in the germline V gene (reference sequence). The CDR3 sequence is 15 residues long. The ends were cut back, 4 bases at V and 3 bases at J, with 15 bases in the middle.

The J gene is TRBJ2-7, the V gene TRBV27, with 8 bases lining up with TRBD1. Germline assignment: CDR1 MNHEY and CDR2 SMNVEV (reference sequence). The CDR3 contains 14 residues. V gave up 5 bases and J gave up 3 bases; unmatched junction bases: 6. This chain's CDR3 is CASSLTGVFYEQYF. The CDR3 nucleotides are TGTGCCAGCAGTCTGACAGGGGTCTTCTACGAGCAGTACTTC.

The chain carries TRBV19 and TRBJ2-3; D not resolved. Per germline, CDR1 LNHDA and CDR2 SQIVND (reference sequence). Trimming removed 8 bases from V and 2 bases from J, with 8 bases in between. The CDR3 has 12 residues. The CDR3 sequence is CASGYTTDTQYF. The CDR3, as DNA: TGTGCCAGTGGATATACCACAGATACGCAGTATTTT.

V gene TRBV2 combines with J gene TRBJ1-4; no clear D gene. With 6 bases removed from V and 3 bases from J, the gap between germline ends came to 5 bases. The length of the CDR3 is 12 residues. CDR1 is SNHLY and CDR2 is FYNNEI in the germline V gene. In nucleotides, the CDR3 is TGTGCCAGCAGGGCCCCTAATGAAAAACTGTTTTTT. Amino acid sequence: CASRAPNEKLFF.

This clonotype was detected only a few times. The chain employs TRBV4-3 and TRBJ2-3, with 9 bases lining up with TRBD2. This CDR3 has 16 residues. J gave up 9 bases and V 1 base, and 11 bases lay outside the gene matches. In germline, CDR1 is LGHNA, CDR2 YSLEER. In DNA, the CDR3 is TGCGCCAGCAGCCAAGCGGGCGGGAGGGCCGTAGAGACGCAGTATTTT. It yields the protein CASSQAGGRAVETQYF.

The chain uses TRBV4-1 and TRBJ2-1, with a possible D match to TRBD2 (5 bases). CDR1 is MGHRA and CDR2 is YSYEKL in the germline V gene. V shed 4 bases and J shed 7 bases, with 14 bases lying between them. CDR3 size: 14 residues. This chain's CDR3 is CASSPNKGGNEQFF. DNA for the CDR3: TGCGCCAGCAGCCCAAACAAGGGCGGGAATGAGCAGTTCTTC.

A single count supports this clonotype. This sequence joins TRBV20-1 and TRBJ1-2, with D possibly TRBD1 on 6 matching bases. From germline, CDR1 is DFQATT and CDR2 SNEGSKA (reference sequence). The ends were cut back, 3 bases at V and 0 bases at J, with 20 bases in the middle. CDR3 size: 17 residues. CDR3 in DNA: TGCAGTGCTAGGTTCCGGGACAATCGTCTAGCTAACTATGGCTACACCTTC. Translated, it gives CSARFRDNRLANYGYTF.

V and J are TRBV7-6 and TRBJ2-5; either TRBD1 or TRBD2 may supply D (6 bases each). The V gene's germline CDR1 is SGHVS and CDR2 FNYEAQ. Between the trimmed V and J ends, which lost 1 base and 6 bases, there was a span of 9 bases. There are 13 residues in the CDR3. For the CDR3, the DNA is TGTGCCAGCAGCTTAGGGGGGGCCCAGACCCAGTACTTC. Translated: CASSLGGAQTQYF.

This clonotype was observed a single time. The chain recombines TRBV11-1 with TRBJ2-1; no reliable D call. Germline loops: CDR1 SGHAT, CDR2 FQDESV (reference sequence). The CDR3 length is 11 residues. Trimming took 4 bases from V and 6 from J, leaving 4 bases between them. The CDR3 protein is CASSSSNEQFF. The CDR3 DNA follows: TGTGCCAGCAGCTCGTCCAATGAGCAGTTCTTC.

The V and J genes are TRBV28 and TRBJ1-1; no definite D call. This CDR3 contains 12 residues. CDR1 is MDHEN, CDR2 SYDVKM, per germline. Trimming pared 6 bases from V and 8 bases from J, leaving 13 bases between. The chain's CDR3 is CASRYGRSEAFF. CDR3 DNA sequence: TGTGCCAGCAGATACGGACGCTCCGAAGCTTTCTTT.

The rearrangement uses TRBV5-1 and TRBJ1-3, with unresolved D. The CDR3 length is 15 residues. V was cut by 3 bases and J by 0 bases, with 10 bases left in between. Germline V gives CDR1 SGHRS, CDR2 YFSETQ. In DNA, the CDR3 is TGCGCCAGCAGCTCAGACGGCAACTCTGGAAACACCATATATTTT. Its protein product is CASSSDGNSGNTIYF.

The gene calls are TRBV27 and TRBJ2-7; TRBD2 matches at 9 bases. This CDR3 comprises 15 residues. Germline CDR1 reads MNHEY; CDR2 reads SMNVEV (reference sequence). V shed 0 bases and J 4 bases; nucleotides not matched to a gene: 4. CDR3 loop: CASSLSASGIYEQYF. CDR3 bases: TGTGCCAGCAGTTTATCGGCTAGCGGGATATACGAGCAGTACTTC.

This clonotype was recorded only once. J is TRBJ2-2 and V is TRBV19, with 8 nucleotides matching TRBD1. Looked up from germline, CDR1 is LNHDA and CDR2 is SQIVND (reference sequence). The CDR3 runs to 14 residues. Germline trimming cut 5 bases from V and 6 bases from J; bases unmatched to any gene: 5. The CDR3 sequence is CASSAWTGSGELFF. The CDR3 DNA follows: TGTGCCAGTAGTGCCTGGACAGGGTCCGGGGAGCTGTTTTTT. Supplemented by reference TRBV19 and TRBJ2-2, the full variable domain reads DGGITQSPKYLFRKEGQNVTLSCEQNLNHDAMYWYRQDPGQGLRLIYYSQIVNDFQKGDIAEGYSVSREKKESFPLTVTSAQKNPTAFYLCASSAWTGSGELFFGEGSRLTVL.

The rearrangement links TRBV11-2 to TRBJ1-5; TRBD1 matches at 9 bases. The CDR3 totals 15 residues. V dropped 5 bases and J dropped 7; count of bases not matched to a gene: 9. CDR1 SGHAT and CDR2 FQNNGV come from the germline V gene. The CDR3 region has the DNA TGTGCCAGCAGCCCAGGGACAGGGTCTTACCAGCCCCAGCATTTT. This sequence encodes CASSPGTGSYQPQHF.

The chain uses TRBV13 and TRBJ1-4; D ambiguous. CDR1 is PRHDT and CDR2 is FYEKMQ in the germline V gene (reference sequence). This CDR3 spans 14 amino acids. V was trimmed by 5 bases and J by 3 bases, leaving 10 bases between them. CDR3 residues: CASSPRRANEKLFF. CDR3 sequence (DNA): TGTGCCAGCAGCCCTCGGAGGGCTAATGAAAAACTGTTTTTT.

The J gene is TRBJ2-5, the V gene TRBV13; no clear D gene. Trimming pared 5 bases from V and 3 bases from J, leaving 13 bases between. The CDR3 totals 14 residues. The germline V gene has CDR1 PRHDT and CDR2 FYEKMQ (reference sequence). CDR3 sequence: CASSPPSGEETQYF. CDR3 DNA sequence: TGTGCCAGCAGCCCCCCGAGTGGGGAAGAGACCCAGTACTTC.

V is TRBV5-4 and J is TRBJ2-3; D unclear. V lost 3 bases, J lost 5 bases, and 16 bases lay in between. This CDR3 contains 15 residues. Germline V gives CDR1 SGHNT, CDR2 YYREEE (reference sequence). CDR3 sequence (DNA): TGTGCCAGCAGCTCCCGCCCCCTAGGCGGAGATACGCAGTATTTT. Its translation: CASSSRPLGGDTQYF.

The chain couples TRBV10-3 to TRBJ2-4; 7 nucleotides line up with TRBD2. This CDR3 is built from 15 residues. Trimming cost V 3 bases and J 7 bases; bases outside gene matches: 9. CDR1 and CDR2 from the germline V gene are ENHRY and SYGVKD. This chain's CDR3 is CAISDLGGPVNIQYF. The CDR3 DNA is TGTGCCATCAGTGACCTGGGAGGGCCCGTTAACATTCAGTACTTC.

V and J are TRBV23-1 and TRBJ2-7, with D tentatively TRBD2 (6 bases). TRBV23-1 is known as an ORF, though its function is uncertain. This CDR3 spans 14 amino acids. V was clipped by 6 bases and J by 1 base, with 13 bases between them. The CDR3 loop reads CASSHGTQSYEQYF. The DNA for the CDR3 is TGCGCCAGCAGCCATGGGACTCAATCCTACGAGCAGTACTTC.